Below, 32 T cell receptor beta chains from the same sample are listed, as sequenced in a study of prognosis after radiotherapy for stage I lung cancer. Genomic DNA was subjected to two-round multiplex PCR for amplification of TCR beta CDR3. The authors ran first-round PCR with primers specific to each TRBV and TRBJ gene. TCRdb independently ran MiXCR on the multiplex PCR reads; one entry per CDR3 protein. The sample records about 26,000 distinct CDR3 sequences, around 30% being singletons. This material consisted of PBMCs, taken before or after stereotactic body radiation therapy (not recorded which). The receptors come from a donor at least 50 years old with non-small cell lung cancer.

This clonotype was seen repeatedly, ten times or more. This chain connects TRBV28 to TRBJ1-6; weak D call: TRBD1 (6 bases). Per the germline V gene, CDR1 is MDHEN and CDR2 is SYDVKM. The CDR3 is made up of 12 amino acids. Trimming cost V 8 bases and J 7 bases, with 9 bases left between them. As DNA, the CDR3 is TGTGCCAGCCACGGACAGAATTCACCCCTCCACTTT. Translated, it gives CASHGQNSPLHF.

This clonotype was recorded at least ten times. The rearrangement links TRBV7-9 to TRBJ1-3; D not certain. The germline CDR1 and CDR2 sequences are SEHNR and FQNEAQ (reference sequence). This CDR3 has 13 residues. The V end lost 9 bases, the J end lost 0 bases, and 9 bases lay between the germline ends. This CDR3 reads CASEVYSGNTIYF. CDR3 sequence (DNA): TGTGCCAGTGAAGTCTACTCTGGAAACACCATATATTTT.

This clonotype came up many times. The chain employs TRBV6-1 and TRBJ2-4, with 12 bases matching TRBD1. Losses at the gene ends were 5 bases for V and 6 bases for J; bases not matched to a gene: 8. The germline V gene has CDR1 MNHNS and CDR2 SASEGT. The CDR3 spans 16 residues. DNA for the CDR3: TGTGCCAGCAGTCCAGGGACAGGGGGCTCAGGAAACATTCAGTACTTC. Translation: CASSPGTGGSGNIQYF.

A single count supports this clonotype. The rearrangement uses TRBV7-9 and TRBJ1-1; no clear D. Between the trimmed V and J ends, which lost 5 bases and 0 bases, there was a span of 13 bases. Germline V gene data show CDR1 as SEHNR and CDR2 as FQNEAQ (reference sequence). CDR3 length: 15 amino acids. The CDR3 bases are TGTGCCAGCAGCCCAAACCGGGATTTGAACACTGAAGCTTTCTTT. It translates to CASSPNRDLNTEAFF. Combining the CDR3 with reference TRBV7-9 and TRBJ1-1 gives the whole variable domain DTGVSQNPRHKITKRGQNVTFRCDPISEHNRLYWYRQTLGQGPEFLTYFQNEAQLEKSRLLSDRFSAERPKGSFSTLEIQRTEQGDSAMYLCASSPNRDLNTEAFFGQGTRLTVV.

This clonotype was seen more than once but under ten times. This could be a read error, since a much larger clone is one nucleotide away. This rearrangement joins TRBV9 to TRBJ1-2; no reliable D call. The CDR3 totals 15 residues. Trimming removed 5 bases at V and 1 base at J, with 15 bases between. From germline, CDR1 is SGDLS and CDR2 YYNGEE. The CDR3 loop is CASSEDWGLNYGYTF. The CDR3 nucleotides are TGTGCCAGCAGTGAGGATTGGGGTCTTAACTATGGCTACACCTTC.

Worth noting for this clonotype: The junction shows a germline mismatch at one end, possibly a read error. The CDR3 coding sequence is TGTGCAAGTGAAGTCTACTCTCGAAACACCATATATTTT. Its protein is CASEVYSRNTIYF. This chain connects TRBV7-9 to TRBJ1-3; no reliable D call. The germline CDR1 and CDR2 sequences are SEHNR and FQNEAQ (reference sequence). CDR3 length: 13 residues.

The rearrangement joins TRBV5-1 to TRBJ2-3, with 14 positions matching TRBD2. Germline lookup yields CDR1 SGHRS and CDR2 YFSETQ. Trimming at V came to 2 bases and at J to 6 bases, leaving 11 bases not matched to a gene. The CDR3 extends over 18 amino acids. DNA of the CDR3: TGCGCCAGCAGCTTAGGGACTAGCGGGAGCAGGCAGTGTGATACGCAGTATTTT. Translating it yields CASSLGTSGSRQCDTQYF.

This clonotype was counted at least ten times. The chain couples TRBV9 to TRBJ1-1; D possibly corresponds to TRBD1 (6 bases). CDR3 length: 16 residues. Germline V gives CDR1 SGDLS, CDR2 YYNGEE. V was pared by 1 base and J by 3 bases, with 16 bases between. CDR3 coding DNA: TGTGCCAGCAGCGTAACACAGGGAGAGGAGGACACTGAAGCTTTCTTT. Amino acids: CASSVTQGEEDTEAFF.

J is TRBJ1-1 and V is TRBV6-5, with a weak D call TRBD1 (5 bases). V was cut by 2 bases and J by 4 bases, with 8 bases left in between. Germline-derived CDR1 and CDR2 are MNHEY and SVGAGI. There are 13 residues in the CDR3. This chain's CDR3 is CASSYIGATEAFF. CDR3 bases: TGTGCCAGCAGTTACATCGGGGCCACTGAAGCTTTCTTT.

This clonotype appeared many times. This chain uses TRBV7-8 with TRBJ2-5, with D unclear. Deletions cut 1 base from V and 5 bases from J, with 11 bases between. CDR1 is SGHVS and CDR2 is FQNEAQ in the germline V gene. The CDR3 sequence is 14 residues long. The CDR3 DNA is TGTGCCAGCAGCTTAGATCGGTTTGGGGAGACCCAGTACTTC. This translates into CASSLDRFGETQYF.

This clonotype was recorded at least ten times. This chain links TRBV5-1 with TRBJ2-1, with D possibly being TRBD1 or TRBD2 (6 bases each). The germline V gene encodes CDR1 SGHRS and CDR2 YFSETQ. This CDR3 is built from 18 residues. The ends were cut back, 4 bases at V and 4 bases at J, with 24 bases in the middle. CDR3 DNA sequence: TGCGCCAGCAGCCGGTATGGAGGGGGTGAAGTTACATACAATGAGCAGTTCTTC. It specifies CASSRYGGGEVTYNEQFF. The full variable domain, completed using reference TRBV5-1 and TRBJ2-1, is KAGVTQTPRYLIKTRGQQVTLSCSPISGHRSVSWYQQTPGQGLQFLFEYFSETQRNKGNFPGRFSGRQFSNSRSEMNVSTLELGDSALYLCASSRYGGGEVTYNEQFFGPGTRLTVL.

This clonotype has a count of ten or more. The rearrangement links TRBV9 to TRBJ2-2; 7 nucleotides match TRBD1. CDR3 size: 16 residues. The ends lost 4 bases at V and 1 base at J; junction bases unmatched: 7. CDR1 SGDLS and CDR2 YYNGEE come from the germline V gene. The DNA of the CDR3 is TGTGCCAGCAGCCCTGGGACAGAACAGAACACCGGGGAGCTGTTTTTT. Translated, it gives CASSPGTEQNTGELFF.

V is TRBV6-2 or TRBV6-3 and J is TRBJ2-3, with 12 nucleotides matching TRBD1. The CDR3 is 17 residues long. CDR1 is MNHEY and CDR2 is SVGEGT in the germline V gene. The ends lost 5 bases at V and 4 bases at J; junction bases unmatched: 10. CDR3 amino acids: CASSGGDRGLLADTQYF. The CDR3 region has the DNA TGTGCCAGCAGTGGCGGGGACAGGGGGCTCCTAGCAGATACGCAGTATTTT.

Ten or more counts support this clonotype. The rearrangement links TRBV20-1 to TRBJ1-1; 8 bases fit TRBD1. After removal of 0 bases from V and 10 bases from J, the junction contained 1 base not matched to a gene. The germline V gene has CDR1 DFQATT and CDR2 SNEGSKA (reference sequence). The CDR3 is 11 amino acids. DNA of the CDR3: TGCAGTGCTAGAGAGACAGGGGTAGCTTTCTTT. It is translated as CSARETGVAFF.

This clonotype was counted ten times or more. The chain carries TRBV20-1 and TRBJ2-7; 7 positions match TRBD2. V trimming: 3 bases; J trimming: 1 base; junction bases outside the gene matches: 6. The CDR3 covers 14 residues. Germline V gene data show CDR1 as DFQATT and CDR2 as SNEGSKA (reference sequence). The CDR3 sequence is CSASYSRGSYEQYF. Here the CDR3 DNA reads TGCAGTGCTAGTTACTCGCGGGGGTCCTACGAGCAGTACTTC.

This clonotype was seen at least ten times. The genes are TRBV12-3 or TRBV12-4 and TRBJ1-1; no clear D. Trimming took off 7 bases at V and 8 bases at J, with 14 bases between the two ends. This CDR3 contains 12 residues. The CDR3 is CASKKTPSEAFF. The CDR3 bases are TGTGCCAGCAAAAAGACCCCTAGCGAAGCTTTCTTT.

This clonotype was observed many times. This chain uses TRBV11-1 with TRBJ2-3, with D perhaps TRBD1 (6 bases). This CDR3 contains 13 residues. V lost 6 bases, J lost 2 bases, and 9 bases lay in between. The V gene's germline CDR1 is SGHAT and CDR2 FQDESV (reference sequence). The CDR3 loop reads CASRGHFTDTQYF. CDR3 bases: TGTGCCAGCAGGGGACATTTCACAGATACGCAGTATTTT.

This clonotype was detected ten times or more. V gene TRBV15 combines with J gene TRBJ1-6; D gene uncertain. The germline gives CDR1 LNHNV, CDR2 YYDKDF (reference sequence). The CDR3 covers 14 residues. Trimming left V 4 bases short and J 10 bases short, with 14 bases between. CDR3 coding DNA: TGTGCCACCAGCATTAATTTAAGGGAATCACCCCTCCACTTT. This encodes CATSINLRESPLHF.

Note on this clonotype: The conserved final phenylalanine or tryptophan is absent from the CDR3, which likely points to a read error. This chain links TRBV20-1 with TRBJ2-7; D possibly corresponds to TRBD1 (6 bases). CDR3 size: 15 residues. The germline gives CDR1 DFQATT, CDR2 SNEGSKA (reference sequence). The CDR3 reads CSDRDPAKGDYEQYL. CDR3 DNA sequence: TGCAGTGATAGAGATCCGGCCAAGGGGGATTACGAGCAGTACTTA.

This clonotype was detected ten times or more. The chain employs TRBV5-1 and TRBJ1-5; D not certain. Germline lookup yields CDR1 SGHRS and CDR2 YFSETQ. The CDR3 loop spans 14 amino acids. V was trimmed by 0 bases and J by 7 bases, leaving 11 bases between them. The CDR3: CASSLDHFLQPQHF. CDR3 DNA sequence: TGCGCCAGCAGCTTGGACCATTTTTTACAGCCCCAGCATTTT. The full variable domain, with the rest looked up from reference TRBV5-1 and TRBJ1-5, is KAGVTQTPRYLIKTRGQQVTLSCSPISGHRSVSWYQQTPGQGLQFLFEYFSETQRNKGNFPGRFSGRQFSNSRSEMNVSTLELGDSALYLCASSLDHFLQPQHFGDGTRLSIL.

This clonotype has a count of ten or more. The chain couples TRBV6-1 to TRBJ1-5, with TRBD1 as a possible D gene (6 bases). Germline lookup yields CDR1 MNHNS and CDR2 SASEGT. V dropped 1 base and J dropped 5 bases, with 9 bases sitting between them. The CDR3 loop spans 14 amino acids. CDR3 residues: CASSEGGLDQPQHF. The CDR3 DNA reads TGTGCCAGCAGTGAAGGGGGGCTAGATCAGCCCCAGCATTTT.

This clonotype was recorded many times. The chain links TRBV6-1 to TRBJ2-3; 14 bases line up with TRBD2. The CDR3 totals 15 residues. Germline trimming cut 7 bases from V and 4 bases from J; bases unmatched to any gene: 4. Germline CDR1 reads MNHNS; CDR2 reads SASEGT. The CDR3 is CASNGLAGGSDTQYF. The CDR3 region has the DNA TGTGCCAGCAACGGACTAGCGGGAGGTTCAGATACGCAGTATTTT.

This clonotype was picked up many times. The CDR3 bases are TGTGCCAGCAGCGTAGGGAACGGGAGGGCGGAAGAGCAGTACTTC. Translation: CASSVGNGRAEEQYF. The rearrangement links TRBV9 to TRBJ2-7; 8 bases are a match to TRBD2. The CDR3 totals 15 residues. Germline assignment: CDR1 SGDLS and CDR2 YYNGEE. Trimming took 0 bases from V and 7 from J; bases not matched to a gene: 9.

The chain is built from TRBV6-1 and TRBJ2-1, with 14 bases lining up with TRBD2. Germline lookup yields CDR1 MNHNS and CDR2 SASEGT. J was trimmed by 8 bases and V by 5 bases; bases with no gene match: 5. The CDR3 covers 15 residues. In DNA form, the CDR3 reads TGTGCCAGCAGTAAGGGGACTAGCGGGAGTTATGAGCAGTTCTTC. It encodes CASSKGTSGSYEQFF.

At least ten counts were recorded for this clonotype. The CDR3 reads CASSSGQGLANEQFF. CDR3 nucleotides: TGCGCCAGCAGCTCGGGACAGGGCCTGGCTAATGAGCAGTTCTTC. V is TRBV5-1 and J is TRBJ2-1; TRBD1 agrees at 9 bases. Germline V gives CDR1 SGHRS, CDR2 YFSETQ. CDR3 length: 15 residues. Germline trimming cut 3 bases from V and 7 bases from J; bases unmatched to any gene: 8.

This rearrangement joins TRBV5-6 to TRBJ2-5; 8 nucleotides agree with TRBD2. This CDR3 has 18 amino acids. Per germline, CDR1 SGHDT and CDR2 YYEEEE. With V trimmed by 1 base and J by 1 base, 12 bases remained unmatched. The CDR3 here is CASSLYGGGGSIQETQYF. For the CDR3, the DNA is TGTGCCAGCAGCTTGTACGGGGGCGGGGGGTCTATCCAAGAGACCCAGTACTTC. The full variable domain, in which reference TRBV5-6 and TRBJ2-5 provide the parts outside the CDR3, is DAGVTQSPTHLIKTRGQQVTLRCSPKSGHDTVSWYQQALGQGPQFIFQYYEEEERQRGNFPDRFSGHQFPNYSSELNVNALLLGDSALYLCASSLYGGGGSIQETQYFGPGTRLLVL.

This clonotype has a count of ten or more. Here the CDR3 DNA reads TGCAGAGCTGACCCCGCTGGCTCCACCTACAATGAGCAGTTCTTC. Translated: CRADPAGSTYNEQFF. The J gene is TRBJ2-1, the V gene TRBV20-1, with D unclear. The germline V gene has CDR1 DFQATT and CDR2 SNEGSKA (reference sequence). The CDR3 length is 15 residues.

Ten or more counts support this clonotype. One junction end disagrees with the germline gene, perhaps due to a read error. V is TRBV12-3 or TRBV12-4 and J is TRBJ2-2; the match to TRBD2 covers 10 bases. The CDR3 runs 15 residues. The CDR3 is CASSLAGADTGELFF. CDR3 bases: TGTGCCAGCAGTCTAGCGGGGGCTGACACCGGGGAGCTGTTTTTT.

This clonotype has at least ten counts. The DNA is omitted, as the CDR3 cannot be located on it reliably, and the CDR3 follows TCRdb's listing. The chain has TRBV5-1 and TRBJ1-2. The length of the CDR3 is 12 amino acids, counting both ends. The germline CDR1 and CDR2 sequences are SGHRS and YFSETQ. The CDR3 reads CASTSGNYGYTF.

This CDR3 is CASTAVVEGYQPQHF. CDR3 sequence (DNA): TGTGCCAGCACGGCGGTGGTGGAGGGTTATCAGCCCCAGCATTTT. V and J are TRBV2 and TRBJ1-5, with D hard to call. The germline gives CDR1 SNHLY, CDR2 FYNNEI. V was shortened by 7 bases and J by 5 bases, with 18 bases between the two germline ends. The CDR3 runs to 15 residues. Based on the CDR3 plus reference TRBV2 and TRBJ1-5, the full variable domain is EPEVTQTPSHQVTQMGQEVILRCVPISNHLYFYWYRQILGQKVEFLVSFYNNEISEKSEIFDDQFSVERPDGSNFTLKIRSTKLEDSAMYFCASTAVVEGYQPQHFGDGTRLSIL.

J is TRBJ1-1 and V is TRBV18; D gene unclear. V was clipped by 3 bases and J by 0 bases, with 11 bases between them. Germline CDR1 reads KGHSH; CDR2 reads LQKENI. This CDR3 contains 15 residues. The chain's CDR3 is CASSPEMPMNTEAFF. CDR3 coding DNA: TGTGCCAGCTCACCTGAAATGCCAATGAACACTGAAGCTTTCTTT.

V is TRBV5-4 and J is TRBJ1-1, with TRBD1 as a possible D gene (6 bases). Trimming pared 5 bases from V and 11 bases from J, leaving 28 bases between. This CDR3 comprises 16 residues. In germline, CDR1 is SGHNT, CDR2 YYREEE (reference sequence). In DNA, the CDR3 is TGTGCCAGCAGTTTAGGTTCGACAGGCACCCTAAGTGGGGCTTTCTTT. Translated, it gives CASSLGSTGTLSGAFF. The full variable domain, rest sourced from reference TRBV5-4 and TRBJ1-1, is ETGVTQSPTHLIKTRGQQVTLRCSSQSGHNTVSWYQQALGQGPQFIFQYYREEENGRGNFPPRFSGLQFPNYSSELNVNALELDDSALYLCASSLGSTGTLSGAFFGQGTRLTVV.